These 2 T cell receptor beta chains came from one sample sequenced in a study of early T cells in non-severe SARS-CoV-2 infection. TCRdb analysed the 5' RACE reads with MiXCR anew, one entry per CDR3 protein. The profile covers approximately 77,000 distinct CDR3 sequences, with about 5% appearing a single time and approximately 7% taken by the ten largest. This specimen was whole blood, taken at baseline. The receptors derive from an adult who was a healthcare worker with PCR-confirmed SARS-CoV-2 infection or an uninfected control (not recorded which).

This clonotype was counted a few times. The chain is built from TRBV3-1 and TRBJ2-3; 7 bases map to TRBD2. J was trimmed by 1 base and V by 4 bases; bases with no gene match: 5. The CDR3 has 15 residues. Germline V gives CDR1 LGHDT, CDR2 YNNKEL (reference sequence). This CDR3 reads CASSPLTSGTDTQYF. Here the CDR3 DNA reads TGTGCCAGCAGCCCTCTAACTAGCGGCACAGATACGCAGTATTTT.

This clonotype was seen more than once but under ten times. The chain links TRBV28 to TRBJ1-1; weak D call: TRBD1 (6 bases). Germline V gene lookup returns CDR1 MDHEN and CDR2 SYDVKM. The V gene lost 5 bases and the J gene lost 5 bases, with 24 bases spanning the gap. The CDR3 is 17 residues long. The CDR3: CASSLPELGAFQTEAFF. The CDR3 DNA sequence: TGTGCCAGCAGTCTCCCCGAACTGGGGGCGTTCCAAACTGAAGCTTTCTTT.